The next 12 T cell receptor beta chains were all read from a single sample in a study of CD8+ T cells in alopecia areata. cDNA serving as the sequencing template came from extracted, reverse transcribed RNA. Clones were read by immunoSEQ multiplex PCR, and TCRdb kept only the in-frame ones, dropping some. The sample has fewer than 100,000 clones; roughly 42% are singletons. The sample was CD4+ T cells sorted from blood. Receptor source: a human donor with alopecia areata.

The chain carries TRBV29-1 and TRBJ2-7; 7 positions match TRBD1. The ends lost 6 bases at V and 2 bases at J; junction bases unmatched: 7. The CDR3 is 13 residues long. Germline V gene sequence: CDR1 SQVTM, CDR2 ANQGSEA. CDR3 in DNA: TGCAGCGTAGCCGGGACAGCAACCTACGAGCAGTACTTC. As protein: CSVAGTATYEQYF.

This chain joins TRBV2 and TRBJ2-1; either TRBD1 or TRBD2 may supply D (5 bases each). V lost 5 bases and J 13 bases, leaving 21 bases between the germline ends. Looked up from germline, CDR1 is SNHLY and CDR2 is FYNNEI. The CDR3 spans 14 residues. CDR3 in DNA: TGTGCCAGCAGTCCCTTCTGGGACCCTGGGTCTCAGTTCTTC. Translation gives CASSPFWDPGSQFF.

V usage is TRBV28 and J usage is TRBJ2-7, with D perhaps assigned TRBD1 or TRBD2 (5 bases each). Trimming removed 5 bases from V and 0 bases from J, with 11 bases in between. CDR1 and CDR2 (germline): MDHEN, SYDVKM. This CDR3 has 14 amino acids. Here the CDR3 reads CASSTWDGSYEQYF. The CDR3, as DNA: TGTGCCAGCAGTACCTGGGACGGCTCCTACGAGCAGTACTTC.

The CDR3 nucleotides read TGCGCCAGCAGCCCCGAACGACAGGGGAATCAGCCCCAGCATTTT. Translating gives CASSPERQGNQPQHF. The chain employs TRBV4-1 and TRBJ1-5; TRBD1 matches 8 bases. The CDR3 has 15 residues. The germline gives CDR1 MGHRA, CDR2 YSYEKL. V was clipped by 4 bases and J by 4 bases; unmatched bases: 6.

The chain carries TRBV29-1 and TRBJ2-7, with 7 bases identical to TRBD1. The V and J ends lost 4 bases and 7 bases, in that order; junction bases with no gene match: 13. Germline V gene lookup returns CDR1 SQVTM and CDR2 ANQGSEA. The CDR3 is 14 residues long. CDR3 loop: CSVAGTAYRDEQYF. CDR3 nucleotide sequence: TGCAGCGTTGCCGGGACAGCCTATCGCGATGAGCAGTACTTC.

This clone was detected once. The genes are TRBV28 and TRBJ2-1; D is possibly TRBD2 (6 bases). The CDR3 runs 12 residues. The V gene lost 7 bases and the J gene lost 9 bases, with 13 bases spanning the gap. CDR1 is MDHEN and CDR2 is SYDVKM in the germline V gene. The CDR3 sequence: CASTASGSEQFF. DNA of the CDR3: TGTGCCAGCACCGCGAGCGGGTCTGAGCAGTTCTTC.

The J gene is TRBJ1-2, the V gene TRBV7-8; D is perhaps TRBD1 (6 bases). CDR1 is SGHVS, CDR2 FQNEAQ, per germline. The CDR3 sequence is 15 residues long. V was clipped by 2 bases and J by 4 bases, with 14 bases between them. The DNA of the CDR3 is TGTGCCAGCAGCTTACTAGGACAGAGTAGCTATGGCTACACCTTC. This translates into CASSLLGQSSYGYTF.

This clone was detected a few times. The genes are TRBV6-6 and TRBJ2-5; D might be TRBD2 (5 bases). Between the trimmed V and J ends, which lost 3 bases and 5 bases, there was a span of 10 bases. CDR3 length: 13 amino acids. CDR1 is MNHNY and CDR2 is SVGAGI in the germline V gene (reference sequence). CDR3 sequence reads: CASSYPTKETQYF. In DNA, the CDR3 is TGTGCCAGCAGTTATCCGACTAAGGAGACCCAGTACTTC.

This clone came up a few times. V usage is TRBV29-1 and J usage is TRBJ2-1, with 8 bases aligning to TRBD1. The CDR3 extends over 13 amino acids. Per the germline V gene, CDR1 is SQVTM and CDR2 is ANQGSEA. V shed 7 bases, J shed 10 bases, and the junction held 12 bases outside the gene matches. CDR3 nucleotide sequence: TGCAGCGCTTCTCAGACCCAGGGGGCCGAGCAGTTCTTC. Its protein product is CSASQTQGAEQFF.

This rearrangement joins TRBV5-4 to TRBJ1-2; D possibly corresponds to TRBD1 (5 bases). Germline CDR1 and CDR2: SGHNT and YYREEE (reference sequence). This CDR3 is 14 amino acids long. V lost 5 bases to trimming and J lost 7 bases, with 18 bases between them. CDR3 coding DNA: TGTGCCAGCAGATTCCTCAGTGCAGGGACTGGCTACACCTTC. Translated: CASRFLSAGTGYTF.

This clone has a handful of counts. The chain links TRBV29-1 to TRBJ2-5; D not resolved. From germline, CDR1 is SQVTM and CDR2 ANQGSEA. The CDR3 consists of 13 residues. The V end lost 5 bases, the J end lost 5 bases, and 15 bases lay between the germline ends. Here the CDR3 reads CSVRSRLLETQYF. DNA for the CDR3: TGCAGCGTTCGCTCCCGGTTGTTGGAGACCCAGTACTTC.

This clone was counted a few times. The rearrangement uses TRBV20-1 and TRBJ1-1; D unclear. The CDR3 extends over 11 amino acids. V lost 0 bases, J lost 5 bases, and 4 bases lay in between. Looked up from germline, CDR1 is DFQATT and CDR2 is SNEGSKA (reference sequence). CDR3 sequence: CSAREGTEAFF. CDR3 in DNA: TGCAGTGCTAGAGAGGGGACTGAAGCTTTCTTT.